The 31 T cell receptor beta chains below all came from one sample that was sequenced in a study of shared clonotypes between healthy human individuals. Sequenced by immunoSEQ multiplex PCR; TCRdb stores in-frame clones only, minus some. The sample yields about 480,000 clones, about 80% seen once. Sequenced sample: PBMCs. The receptors were sampled from a woman aged 40-49 years in good health. Some clones in this sample may be carry-over from other donors' samples.

Comment on this clone: The same CDR3 is also encoded by other DNA sequences in this sample. The V gene is TRBV5-4, the J gene TRBJ1-2, with D possibly being TRBD1 (6 bases). V lost 3 bases and J lost 2, with 11 bases in between. CDR1 is SGHNT and CDR2 is YYREEE in the germline V gene (reference sequence). The length of the CDR3 is 14 residues. The CDR3, as DNA: TGTGCCAGCAGCTCCCCTACAGGGAACTATGGCTACACCTTC. This codes for CASSSPTGNYGYTF.

The V and J genes are TRBV21-1 and TRBJ2-1; the table names TRBD1, a call not compared with the DNA. TRBV21-1 is a known pseudogene. CDR3 length: 12 residues. CDR3: CAIPKGDNEQFF. CDR3 in DNA: TGTGCCATCCCAAAGGGGGATAATGAGCAGTTCTTC.

This chain uses TRBV29-1 with TRBJ2-7; 10 nucleotides align to TRBD2. This CDR3 region has 14 residues. The junction had 6 bases not matched to a gene; V was cut back by 4 bases and J by 3 bases. Germline V CDR1 and CDR2: SQVTM, ANQGSEA. CDR3: CSVAGVAGGYEQYF. CDR3 in DNA: TGCAGCGTTGCGGGTGTAGCGGGGGGCTACGAGCAGTACTTC.

This clone turned up a few times. The rearrangement uses TRBV21-1 and TRBJ1-2; the table's D call, TRBD1, was not checked against the DNA. TRBV21-1 is a pseudogene segment. CDR3 size: 15 residues. CDR3 in amino acids: CASSNWGSPYYGYTF. The CDR3 bases are TGTGCCAGCAGCAATTGGGGCAGCCCCTACTATGGCTACACCTTC.

This clone was detected only once. The chain recombines TRBV4-1 with TRBJ2-1; D not resolved. The CDR3 totals 17 residues. The V end lost 0 bases, the J end lost 2 bases, and 14 bases lay between the germline ends. Germline CDR1 is MGHRA and CDR2 is YSYEKL. CDR3 in DNA: TGCGCCAGCAGCCAAGATCTGGGTTGGGTCACCTACAATGAGCAGTTCTTC. This encodes CASSQDLGWVTYNEQFF.

The chain recombines TRBV21-1 with TRBJ1-5; the D call TRBD1 from the table was never checked on the DNA. TRBV21-1 is given as a pseudogene. The CDR3 is 16 residues long. The CDR3 nucleotides are TGTGCCAGCAGCAACCCCAGGGTTCCCTTCAATCAGCCCCAGCATTTT. Protein product: CASSNPRVPFNQPQHF.

The chain couples TRBV19 to TRBJ2-1, with TRBD1 matching over 10 bases. CDR3 length: 16 amino acids. Looked up from germline, CDR1 is LNHDA and CDR2 is SQIVND (reference sequence). With 3 bases clipped from V and 9 bases from J, the junction kept 11 bases outside the gene matches. The CDR3 bases are TGTGCCAGTAGTATTCCGCGACAGGGGGCGGGGGTTGAGCAGTTCTTC. Amino acid sequence: CASSIPRQGAGVEQFF.

The rearrangement joins TRBV6-1 to TRBJ2-1; 9 nucleotides align to TRBD2. The V gene end was trimmed by 4 bases and the J gene end by 9 bases; junction bases not matched to a gene: 10. The CDR3 covers 15 residues. Germline V gene sequence: CDR1 MNHNS, CDR2 SASEGT. CDR3 nucleotides: TGTGCCAGCAGTGCGGGGTCTAGCGGGAAGTTTGAGCAGTTCTTC. As protein: CASSAGSSGKFEQFF.

This chain's CDR3 is CASSVGGTPSYNEQFF. The CDR3 coding sequence is TGTGCCAGCAGCGTAGGTGGAACCCCTTCCTACAATGAGCAGTTCTTC. The genes are TRBV9 and TRBJ2-1; no clear D. The germline gives CDR1 SGDLS, CDR2 YYNGEE. This CDR3 contains 16 residues. V was clipped by 0 bases and J by 1 base, with 11 bases between them.

This chain links TRBV15 with TRBJ2-3; 9 nucleotides align to TRBD2. J gave up 4 bases and V 0 bases, and 5 bases lay outside the gene matches. The germline gives CDR1 LNHNV, CDR2 YYDKDF (reference sequence). This CDR3 has 16 residues. The CDR3 loop is CATSRELAGVADTQYF. Written as DNA, the CDR3 is TGTGCCACCAGCAGAGAGTTAGCGGGAGTTGCAGATACGCAGTATTTT.

The genes are TRBV5-5 and TRBJ1-2; no clear D gene. The CDR3 spans 13 residues. V gave up 4 bases and J gave up 8 bases, with 15 bases separating them. The V gene's germline CDR1 is SGHKS and CDR2 YYEKEE (reference sequence). CDR3 bases: TGTGCCAGCAGCCCCCCGGTTGAGGTCGGCTACACCTTC. Its translation is CASSPPVEVGYTF.

The chain uses TRBV5-4 and TRBJ1-4; tentative D call: TRBD1 (5 bases). Germline V gene sequence: CDR1 SGHNT, CDR2 YYREEE (reference sequence). The CDR3 totals 14 residues. The V and J ends lost 0 bases and 6 bases respectively, with 9 bases between them. The CDR3 DNA sequence: TGTGCCAGCAGCTTGGAAGGGGCGTATGAAAAACTGTTTTTT. Its protein product is CASSLEGAYEKLFF.

The rearrangement links TRBV7-8 to TRBJ1-5; D gene uncertain. V was pared by 5 bases and J by 7 bases, with 9 bases between. The CDR3 covers 12 residues. Germline CDR1 and CDR2: SGHVS and FQNEAQ. CDR3 DNA: TGTGCCAGCAGCAAGGGTTTGCAGCCCCAGCATTTT. Amino acids: CASSKGLQPQHF.

V is TRBV9 and J is TRBJ1-2; D gene ambiguous. Germline V lookup: CDR1 SGDLS, CDR2 YYNGEE. The CDR3 runs to 13 residues. Between the trimmed V and J ends, which lost 4 bases and 3 bases, there was a span of 10 bases. CDR3 nucleotide sequence: TGTGCCAGCAGCACACGAGAACACTATGGCTACACCTTC. Its protein is CASSTREHYGYTF. The full variable domain, with the rest looked up from reference TRBV9 and TRBJ1-2, is DSGVTQTPKHLITATGQRVTLRCSPRSGDLSVYWYQQSLDQGLQFLIQYYNGEERAKGNILERFSAQQFPDLHSELNLSSLELGDSALYFCASSTREHYGYTFGSGTRLTVV.

This sequence joins TRBV6-6 and TRBJ2-3; D is undetermined. V shed 4 bases and J shed 5 bases, with 7 bases lying between them. The CDR3 consists of 12 residues. CDR1 MNHNY and CDR2 SVGAGI come from the germline V gene (reference sequence). DNA for the CDR3: TGTGCCAGCAGTTCTCCGGAAGATACGCAGTATTTT. Its protein is CASSSPEDTQYF.

This chain uses TRBV11-2 with TRBJ1-1; the D is unclear. This CDR3 region has 15 residues. The germline gives CDR1 SGHAT, CDR2 FQNNGV. V shed 0 bases and J shed 4 bases, with 12 bases lying between them. The CDR3 bases are TGTGCCAGCAGCTTAGATCAGGCATTGGGCACTGAAGCTTTCTTT. Encoded protein: CASSLDQALGTEAFF.

The chain is built from TRBV28 and TRBJ1-3, with 7 nucleotides matching TRBD1. The CDR3 covers 15 residues. V gave up 5 bases and J gave up 7 bases; unmatched junction bases: 11. Germline V CDR1 and CDR2: MDHEN, SYDVKM. CDR3 DNA sequence: TGTGCCAGCAGTCCCTCGACAGGGTTAGCCAACACCATATATTTT. Translating it yields CASSPSTGLANTIYF.

The chain couples TRBV5-1 to TRBJ2-2; no definite D call. This CDR3 is built from 16 residues. The V end lost 0 bases, the J end lost 4 bases, and 13 bases lay between the germline ends. Germline V gene data show CDR1 as SGHRS and CDR2 as YFSETQ. CDR3 nucleotide sequence: TGCGCCAGCAGCTTGGTGCTTTGGGTTGTCACCGGGGAGCTGTTTTTT. Protein product: CASSLVLWVVTGELFF.

V and J are TRBV7-2 and TRBJ2-5; D not resolved. The end of the DNA aligns better with TRBJ2-7, so the J call may be wrong. The CDR3 spans 14 residues. Germline V gene sequence: CDR1 SGHTA, CDR2 FQGNSA. CDR3: CASSLVYKSYEQYF. CDR3 DNA: TGTGCCAGCAGCTTAGTCTACAAATCCTACGAGCAGTACTTC.

Written as DNA, the CDR3 is TGTGCCAGCAGCTTGGCCGCCGGGGTGCAGTTTTTT. It codes for CASSLAAGVQFF. The rearrangement joins TRBV5-5 to TRBJ1-4; no clear D. Per germline, CDR1 SGHKS and CDR2 YYEKEE (reference sequence). The ends were cut back, 0 bases at V and 16 bases at J, with 13 bases in the middle. The CDR3 spans 12 residues. The complete variable domain, with remaining parts taken from reference TRBV5-5 and TRBJ1-4, reads DAGVTQSPTHLIKTRGQQVTLRCSPISGHKSVSWYQQVLGQGPQFIFQYYEKEERGRGNFPDRFSARQFPNYSSELNVNALLLGDSALYLCASSLAAGVQFFGSGTQLSVL.

The chain links TRBV5-1 to TRBJ2-3, with 8 bases lining up with TRBD2. Germline trimming cut 2 bases from V and 1 base from J; bases unmatched to any gene: 6. This CDR3 spans 16 amino acids. Germline values: CDR1 SGHRS, CDR2 YFSETQ. The CDR3 loop reads CASSFGSGDRTDTQYF. The CDR3 DNA reads as TGCGCCAGCAGCTTTGGTAGCGGGGACCGCACAGATACGCAGTATTTT.

The rearrangement joins TRBV18 to TRBJ2-3; no clear D gene. The V gene lost 2 bases and the J gene lost 3 bases, with 9 bases spanning the gap. CDR3 length equals 14 residues. Germline CDR1 KGHSH, CDR2 LQKENI. The chain's CDR3 is CASSPSERTDTQYF. The CDR3 DNA reads as TGTGCCAGCTCACCATCCGAGAGAACAGATACGCAGTATTTT.

This clone has at least ten counts. The chain has TRBV30 and TRBJ2-5, with 7 bases aligning to TRBD1. J was trimmed by 5 bases and V by 2 bases; bases with no gene match: 8. Germline V gene lookup returns CDR1 GTSNPN and CDR2 SVGIG (reference sequence). The CDR3 contains 14 residues. The CDR3 reads CAWSPSTGTETQYF. CDR3 coding DNA: TGTGCCTGGAGTCCGTCGACAGGGACGGAGACCCAGTACTTC.

V gene TRBV29-1 combines with J gene TRBJ2-3, with D possibly being TRBD2 (6 bases). CDR1 is SQVTM and CDR2 is ANQGSEA in the germline V gene. The ends were cut back, 4 bases at V and 4 bases at J, with 12 bases in the middle. The CDR3 contains 13 residues. The CDR3 DNA reads as TGCAGCGTTGGGGGAGGTAGTGCAGATACGCAGTATTTT. Amino acids: CSVGGGSADTQYF.

The chain uses TRBV19 and TRBJ2-7, with no clear D. Trimming removed 10 bases from V and 3 bases from J, with 13 bases in between. The CDR3 totals 12 residues. The germline V gene encodes CDR1 LNHDA and CDR2 SQIVND (reference sequence). CDR3 in DNA: TGTGCCACCCTCGATAGGGACTACGAGCAGTACTTC. Encoded protein: CATLDRDYEQYF.

This clone was observed a few times. V usage is TRBV2 and J usage is TRBJ2-7; D is unresolved. In germline, CDR1 is SNHLY, CDR2 FYNNEI. Trimming took 0 bases from V and 10 from J, leaving 10 bases between them. CDR3 size: 12 residues. In DNA form, the CDR3 reads TGTGCCAGCAGTGAAGCGCGGCAGGTTCAGTACTTC. This translates into CASSEARQVQYF. Combining the CDR3 with reference TRBV2 and TRBJ2-7 gives the whole variable domain EPEVTQTPSHQVTQMGQEVILRCVPISNHLYFYWYRQILGQKVEFLVSFYNNEISEKSEIFDDQFSVERPDGSNFTLKIRSTKLEDSAMYFCASSEARQVQYFGPGTRLTVT.

The chain has TRBV18 and TRBJ2-1; D unclear. Germline CDR1 and CDR2: KGHSH and LQKENI. V was clipped by 3 bases and J by 8 bases, with 17 bases between them. The CDR3 spans 15 residues. The CDR3 region has the DNA TGTGCCAGCTCACCGGCGGCACCTCTGGCGGATGAGCAGTTCTTC. Encoded protein: CASSPAAPLADEQFF.

The chain joins TRBV7-2 to TRBJ1-1; D gene unclear. The CDR3 is 13 amino acids. CDR1 SGHTA and CDR2 FQGNSA come from the germline V gene. Trimming removed 4 bases at V and 6 bases at J, with 12 bases between. The CDR3 spells CASSSRTEPEAFF. The CDR3 DNA reads TGTGCCAGCAGCTCACGGACTGAGCCTGAAGCTTTCTTT. The full variable domain, rest sourced from reference TRBV7-2 and TRBJ1-1, is GAGVSQSPSNKVTEKGKDVELRCDPISGHTALYWYRQSLGQGLEFLIYFQGNSAPDKSGLPSDRFSAERTGGSVSTLTIQRTQQEDSAVYLCASSSRTEPEAFFGQGTRLTVV.

The rearrangement uses TRBV18 and TRBJ2-2; either TRBD1 or TRBD2 may fit D (6 bases each). Germline CDR1 reads KGHSH; CDR2 reads LQKENI. V lost 0 bases to trimming and J lost 4 bases, with 15 bases between them. The CDR3 runs to 17 residues. The CDR3 reads CASSPPEGVSGTGELFF. Written as DNA, the CDR3 is TGTGCCAGCTCACCACCGGAGGGGGTTAGCGGCACCGGGGAGCTGTTTTTT.

The chain couples TRBV10-1 to TRBJ2-2, with D possibly TRBD2 on 6 matching bases. V was pared by 4 bases and J by 4 bases, with 10 bases between. The CDR3 length is 14 residues. CDR1 is WNHNN and CDR2 is SYGVQD in the germline V gene (reference sequence). In nucleotides, the CDR3 is TGCGCCAGCAGTGTTGGAGGGTCCACCGGGGAGCTGTTTTTT. Its protein is CASSVGGSTGELFF.

CDR3 coding DNA: TGTGCCAGCTCATCGTCGACAGGGGGCGCCTACGAGCAGTACTTC. This codes for CASSSSTGGAYEQYF. The V call is TRBV18, the J call TRBJ2-7; 10 bases are shared with TRBD1. CDR3 size: 15 residues. Germline V gives CDR1 KGHSH, CDR2 LQKENI. J was trimmed by 2 bases and V by 5 bases; bases with no gene match: 6.